The 25 T cell receptor beta chains reported below all come from one sample, sequenced in a study of blood T cell repertoires in COVID-19. Here immunoSEQ multiplex PCR was the method, and the copy in TCRdb shows in-frame clones only, minus some. The table lists 65,000 to 75,000 clones, 87% of them singletons. The sequencing input was peripheral blood. The receptors here all came from a woman older than 75 with active or convalescent COVID-19.

J is TRBJ2-1 and V is TRBV7-9, with D perhaps matching TRBD2 (5 bases). Germline CDR1 and CDR2: SEHNR and FQNEAQ (reference sequence). V lost 4 bases and J lost 6, with 10 bases in between. The CDR3 length is 13 residues. The DNA for the CDR3 is TGTGCCAGCAGCTCCGGACTGGCCAATGAGCAGTTCTTC. This sequence encodes CASSSGLANEQFF.

The chain joins TRBV3-1 (or the pseudogene TRBV3-2) to TRBJ1-2; D is unclear. Germline CDR1 and CDR2: LGHDT and YNNKEL (reference sequence). The germline V and J ends were trimmed by 0 bases and 4 bases, with 15 bases remaining between them. This CDR3 is 16 amino acids long. The CDR3 here is CASSQEGFGSSYGYTF. The CDR3 nucleotides read TGTGCCAGCAGCCAAGAGGGTTTCGGGTCCTCCTATGGCTACACCTTC.

The chain has TRBV28 and TRBJ1-4, with 7 bases matching TRBD1. Germline V gene sequence: CDR1 MDHEN, CDR2 SYDVKM. The V gene end was trimmed by 6 bases and the J gene end by 8 bases; junction bases not matched to a gene: 3. The CDR3 has 12 amino acids. The CDR3 region is CASRWTGEKLFF. The CDR3 nucleotides read TGTGCCAGCAGGTGGACAGGAGAAAAACTGTTTTTT. The complete variable domain, with remaining parts taken from reference TRBV28 and TRBJ1-4, reads DVKVTQSSRYLVKRTGEKVFLECVQDMDHENMFWYRQDPGLGLRLIYFSYDVKMKEKGDIPEGYSVSREKKERFSLILESASTNQTSMYLCASRWTGEKLFFGSGTQLSVL.

This sequence joins TRBV28 and TRBJ1-2; D is undetermined. This CDR3 has 14 amino acids. Per germline, CDR1 MDHEN and CDR2 SYDVKM. The ends were cut back, 3 bases at V and 4 bases at J, with 12 bases in the middle. Written as DNA, the CDR3 is TGTGCCAGCAGTTTGGTGGCGGCCAGCTATGGCTACACCTTC. Encoded protein: CASSLVAASYGYTF.

This chain connects TRBV4-3 to TRBJ2-3; possibly TRBD2 for D (6 bases). The V end lost 0 bases, the J end lost 3 bases, and 16 bases lay between the germline ends. Germline V gene lookup returns CDR1 LGHNA and CDR2 YSLEER. The CDR3 has 17 residues. The CDR3 sequence is CASSQDPLGGGTDTQYF. Here the CDR3 DNA reads TGCGCCAGCAGCCAAGATCCCCTTGGGGGAGGAACAGATACGCAGTATTTT.

This chain links TRBV7-2 with TRBJ2-7, with a tentative D call TRBD1 (6 bases). This CDR3 has 15 residues. Germline CDR1 reads SGHTA; CDR2 reads FQGNSA. V was cut by 4 bases and J by 2 bases, with 15 bases left in between. The CDR3 sequence: CASSSQQGSPYEQYF. Written as DNA, the CDR3 is TGTGCCAGCAGCTCTCAACAGGGCAGTCCCTACGAGCAGTACTTC.

This chain links TRBV7-9 with TRBJ2-7; no definite D call. V was trimmed by 3 bases and J by 3 bases, leaving 6 bases between them. The CDR3 contains 12 residues. The V gene's germline CDR1 is SEHNR and CDR2 FQNEAQ (reference sequence). The CDR3 loop reads CASSFQNYEQYF. In nucleotides, the CDR3 is TGTGCCAGCAGCTTTCAGAACTACGAGCAGTACTTC. Supplemented by reference TRBV7-9 and TRBJ2-7, the full variable domain reads DTGVSQNPRHKITKRGQNVTFRCDPISEHNRLYWYRQTLGQGPEFLTYFQNEAQLEKSRLLSDRFSAERPKGSFSTLEIQRTEQGDSAMYLCASSFQNYEQYFGPGTRLTVT.

The chain couples TRBV6-5 to TRBJ1-2, with 9 positions matching TRBD1. CDR1 and CDR2 from the germline V gene are MNHEY and SVGAGI. The V gene end was trimmed by 2 bases and the J gene end by 3 bases; junction bases not matched to a gene: 4. This CDR3 is built from 15 residues. As DNA, the CDR3 is TGTGCCAGCAGTTACACGGACAGGGGTGACTATGGCTACACCTTC. As protein: CASSYTDRGDYGYTF.

V gene TRBV19 combines with J gene TRBJ1-1, with 8 positions matching TRBD1. The CDR3 runs 14 residues. V gave up 7 bases and J gave up 5 bases; unmatched junction bases: 9. CDR1 is LNHDA and CDR2 is SQIVND in the germline V gene (reference sequence). CDR3 protein: CASIQGALGTEAFF. The CDR3 DNA follows: TGTGCCAGTATTCAGGGGGCCTTGGGAACTGAAGCTTTCTTT.

The CDR3 coding sequence is TGTGCCAGCAGCCAACAGGGGGGGGGAAGCACAGATACGCAGTATTTT. Translating gives CASSQQGGGSTDTQYF. V is TRBV9 and J is TRBJ2-3; the D gene is possibly TRBD1 (8 bases). Trimming shortened V by 4 bases and J by 0 bases, and 15 bases separated the two germline ends. CDR1 and CDR2 from the germline V gene are SGDLS and YYNGEE. The CDR3 has 16 amino acids.

The rearrangement uses TRBV30 and TRBJ1-1, with TRBD1 matching over 7 bases. V was clipped by 0 bases and J by 3 bases; unmatched bases: 1. Germline V gives CDR1 GTSNPN, CDR2 SVGIG (reference sequence). The CDR3 runs to 13 residues. The CDR3 is CAWSVGQYTEAFF. As DNA, the CDR3 is TGTGCCTGGAGTGTGGGACAGTACACTGAAGCTTTCTTT.

This rearrangement joins TRBV28 to TRBJ2-1; D is unclear. Germline V gene lookup returns CDR1 MDHEN and CDR2 SYDVKM. V lost 6 bases and J lost 0, with 12 bases in between. This CDR3 has 15 residues. The CDR3 DNA sequence: TGTGCCAGCAGCCGTCTCTGGAGCTCCTACAATGAGCAGTTCTTC. Residues: CASSRLWSSYNEQFF.

The rearrangement joins TRBV5-1 to TRBJ2-5; 8 bases agree with TRBD1. V shed 0 bases and J 3 bases; nucleotides not matched to a gene: 4. CDR1 and CDR2 from the germline V gene are SGHRS and YFSETQ. The CDR3 totals 15 residues. CDR3 residues: CASSLGDRLKETQYF. DNA of the CDR3: TGCGCCAGCAGCTTGGGGGACAGGCTGAAAGAGACCCAGTACTTC. Drawing the rest from reference TRBV5-1 and TRBJ2-5, the complete variable domain is KAGVTQTPRYLIKTRGQQVTLSCSPISGHRSVSWYQQTPGQGLQFLFEYFSETQRNKGNFPGRFSGRQFSNSRSEMNVSTLELGDSALYLCASSLGDRLKETQYFGPGTRLLVL.

Only one count was recorded for this clone. The CDR3 loop reads CASSLGTSGNTIYF. The DNA of the CDR3 is TGTGCCAGCAGCTTAGGAACTTCAGGAAACACCATATATTTT. The J gene is TRBJ1-3, the V gene TRBV7-8; no clear D gene. With 1 base removed from V and 4 bases from J, the gap between germline ends came to 8 bases. The CDR3 consists of 14 residues. Per the germline V gene, CDR1 is SGHVS and CDR2 is FQNEAQ.

The chain joins TRBV5-6 to TRBJ2-7; D not certain. Germline loops: CDR1 SGHDT, CDR2 YYEEEE. V lost 4 bases, J lost 0 bases, and 5 bases lay in between. The CDR3 has 12 amino acids. The CDR3 DNA sequence: TGTGCCAGCAGCGCCAGCTCCTACGAGCAGTACTTC. It yields the protein CASSASSYEQYF.

The chain combines TRBV7-2 with TRBJ1-1; D is ambiguous. Trimming took off 2 bases at V and 1 base at J, with 5 bases between the two ends. The CDR3 extends over 13 amino acids. Per germline, CDR1 SGHTA and CDR2 FQGNSA. CDR3 protein: CASSLPQNTEAFF. Written as DNA, the CDR3 is TGTGCCAGCAGCTTACCCCAGAACACTGAAGCTTTCTTT.

The chain is built from TRBV15 and TRBJ1-5; TRBD1 is a possible D gene (5 bases). V lost 4 bases and J 7 bases, leaving 20 bases between the germline ends. This CDR3 is 16 amino acids long. CDR1 and CDR2 from the germline V gene are LNHNV and YYDKDF (reference sequence). The CDR3 here is CATSTTERGRGQPQHF. The CDR3 DNA follows: TGTGCCACCAGCACAACTGAGCGGGGTAGGGGACAGCCCCAGCATTTT.

The chain uses TRBV5-1 and TRBJ2-3; TRBD2 matches 13 bases. J lost 3 bases, V lost 4 bases, and 5 bases had no gene match. CDR1 and CDR2 from the germline V gene are SGHRS and YFSETQ. The CDR3 runs 16 residues. CDR3 DNA sequence: TGCGCCAGCAGCCAGGGACTAGCGGGGTCGACAGATACGCAGTATTTT. Encoded protein: CASSQGLAGSTDTQYF.

The V and J genes are TRBV27 and TRBJ1-2; 7 bases line up with TRBD1. With 5 bases clipped from V and 7 bases from J, the junction kept 1 base outside the gene matches. CDR1 and CDR2 (germline): MNHEY, SMNVEV (reference sequence). The CDR3 has 11 residues. As DNA, the CDR3 is TGTGCCAGCAGTGACAGGGCTGGCTACACCTTC. It yields the protein CASSDRAGYTF.

CDR3 residues: CASSNPRPWASGGDTGELFF. The CDR3 DNA reads TGTGCCAGCAGCAACCCGCGGCCCTGGGCTAGCGGGGGAGACACCGGGGAGCTGTTTTTT. The chain carries TRBV7-9 and TRBJ2-2; TRBD2 aligns across 10 bases. V lost 5 bases and J lost 3; bases outside the gene matches: 18. This CDR3 comprises 20 residues. The germline V gene has CDR1 SEHNR and CDR2 FQNEAQ (reference sequence). Using reference TRBV7-9 and TRBJ2-2 for the parts outside the CDR3, the full variable domain is DTGVSQNPRHKITKRGQNVTFRCDPISEHNRLYWYRQTLGQGPEFLTYFQNEAQLEKSRLLSDRFSAERPKGSFSTLEIQRTEQGDSAMYLCASSNPRPWASGGDTGELFFGEGSRLTVL.

This chain joins TRBV12-3 or TRBV12-4 and TRBJ1-1; the D gene is possibly TRBD1 (5 bases). The V and J ends lost 6 bases and 5 bases respectively, with 13 bases between them. This CDR3 region has 13 residues. The CDR3 DNA is TGTGCCAGCAGGACCTCACGGGGGACTGAAGCTTTCTTT. Protein: CASRTSRGTEAFF.

The V call is TRBV30, the J call TRBJ1-2, with 12 bases fitting TRBD1. J was trimmed by 4 bases and V by 5 bases; bases with no gene match: 11. This CDR3 has 16 amino acids. Germline CDR1 reads GTSNPN; CDR2 reads SVGIG (reference sequence). CDR3: CAWHGTGGLLGYGYTF. CDR3 in DNA: TGTGCCTGGCATGGGACAGGGGGCCTCCTTGGCTATGGCTACACCTTC.

The chain links TRBV10-3 to TRBJ1-1, with 8 bases lining up with TRBD1. CDR3 length: 11 amino acids. The V gene end was trimmed by 10 bases and the J gene end by 12 bases; junction bases not matched to a gene: 10. The V gene's germline CDR1 is ENHRY and CDR2 SYGVKD. CDR3 region: CATGGQGRTFF. The CDR3 DNA sequence: TGTGCCACCGGAGGACAGGGAAGGACTTTCTTT.

The chain is built from TRBV3-1 (or the pseudogene TRBV3-2) and TRBJ1-2; 8 bases match TRBD1. The junction had 6 bases not matched to a gene; V was cut back by 4 bases and J by 2 bases. Germline loops: CDR1 LGHDT, CDR2 YNNKEL (reference sequence). The CDR3 spans 15 residues. In nucleotides, the CDR3 is TGTGCCAGCAGCCTCCCAGGGGGCGCCAACTATGGCTACACCTTC. This gives the protein CASSLPGGANYGYTF.

This clone has only a few counts. The genes are TRBV19 and TRBJ1-5; possibly TRBD1 for D (6 bases). CDR1 LNHDA and CDR2 SQIVND come from the germline V gene (reference sequence). Trimming took 3 bases from V and 2 from J, leaving 8 bases between them. The CDR3 is made up of 14 amino acids. CDR3 sequence: CASSMGHRNQPQHF. The CDR3 bases are TGTGCCAGTAGTATGGGACACCGCAATCAGCCCCAGCATTTT.